One and the same sample provided the 2 T cell receptor beta chains below, sequenced in a study of cytotoxic CD8 clonotypes in ibrutinib-treated CLL. Produced via immunoSEQ multiplex PCR; TCRdb's table is partial and in-frame only. The table has tens of thousands of clones, approximately 71% seen once. The sample was PBMCs, taken after 12 months of ibrutinib treatment. The receptors originated from a human donor with chronic lymphocytic leukemia.

The V gene is TRBV5-4, the J gene TRBJ2-5; D might be TRBD1 (7 bases). The CDR3 extends over 16 amino acids. Germline V lookup: CDR1 SGHNT, CDR2 YYREEE (reference sequence). Trimming left V 4 bases short and J 5 bases short, with 21 bases between. CDR3 sequence reads: CASSGGQGGFRETQYF. As DNA, the CDR3 is TGTGCCAGCAGCGGCGGGCAGGGGGGCTTTCGGGAGACCCAGTACTTC.

This chain connects TRBV28 to TRBJ1-4; the D gene is possibly TRBD1 (5 bases). Per the germline V gene, CDR1 is MDHEN and CDR2 is SYDVKM. This CDR3 is built from 16 residues. Trimming shortened V by 4 bases and J by 0 bases, and 12 bases separated the two germline ends. The CDR3 reads CASSSQGGATNEKLFF. The CDR3 DNA is TGTGCCAGCAGTTCGCAGGGTGGGGCAACTAATGAAAAACTGTTTTTT.